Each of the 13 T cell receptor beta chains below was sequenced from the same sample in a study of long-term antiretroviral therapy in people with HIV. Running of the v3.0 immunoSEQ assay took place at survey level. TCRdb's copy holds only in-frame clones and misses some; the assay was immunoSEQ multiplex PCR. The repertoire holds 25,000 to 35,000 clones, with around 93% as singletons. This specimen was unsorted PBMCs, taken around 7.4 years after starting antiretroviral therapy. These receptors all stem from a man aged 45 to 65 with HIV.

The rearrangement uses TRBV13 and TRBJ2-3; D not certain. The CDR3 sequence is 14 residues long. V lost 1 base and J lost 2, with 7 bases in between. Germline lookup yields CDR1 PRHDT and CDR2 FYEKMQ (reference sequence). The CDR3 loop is CASSLEGITDTQYF. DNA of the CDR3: TGTGCCAGCAGCTTAGAGGGAATCACAGATACGCAGTATTTT.

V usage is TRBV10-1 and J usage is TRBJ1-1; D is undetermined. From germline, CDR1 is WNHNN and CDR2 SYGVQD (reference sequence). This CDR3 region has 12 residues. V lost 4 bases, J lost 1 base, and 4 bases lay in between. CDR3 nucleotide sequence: TGCGCCAGCAGTGTGGGGAACACTGAAGCTTTCTTT. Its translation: CASSVGNTEAFF.

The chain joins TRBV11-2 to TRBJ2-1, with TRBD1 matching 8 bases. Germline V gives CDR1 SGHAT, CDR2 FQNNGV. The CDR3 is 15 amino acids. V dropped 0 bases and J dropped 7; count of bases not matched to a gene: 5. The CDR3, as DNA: TGTGCCAGCAGCTTAGATAGAACAGGGGGTAATGAGCAGTTCTTC. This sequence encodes CASSLDRTGGNEQFF.

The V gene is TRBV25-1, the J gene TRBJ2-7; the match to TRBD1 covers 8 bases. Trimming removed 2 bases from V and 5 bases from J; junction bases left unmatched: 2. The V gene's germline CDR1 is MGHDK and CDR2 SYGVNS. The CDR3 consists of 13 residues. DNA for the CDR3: TGTGCCAGCAGTGAACAGGGGGCGAACGAGCAGTACTTC. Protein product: CASSEQGANEQYF.

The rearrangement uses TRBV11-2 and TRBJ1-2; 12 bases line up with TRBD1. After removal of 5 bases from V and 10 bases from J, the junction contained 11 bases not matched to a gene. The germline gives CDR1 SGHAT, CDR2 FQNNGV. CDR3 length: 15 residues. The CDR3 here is CASSPPTSGQGAYTF. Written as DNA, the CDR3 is TGTGCCAGCAGCCCGCCTACGTCGGGACAGGGGGCCTACACCTTC.

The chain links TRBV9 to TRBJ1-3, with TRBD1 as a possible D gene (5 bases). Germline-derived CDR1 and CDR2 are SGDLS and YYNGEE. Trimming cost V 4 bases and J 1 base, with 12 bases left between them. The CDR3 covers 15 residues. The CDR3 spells CASSPQKGSGNTIYF. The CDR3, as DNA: TGTGCCAGCAGCCCCCAGAAGGGGTCTGGAAACACCATATATTTT.

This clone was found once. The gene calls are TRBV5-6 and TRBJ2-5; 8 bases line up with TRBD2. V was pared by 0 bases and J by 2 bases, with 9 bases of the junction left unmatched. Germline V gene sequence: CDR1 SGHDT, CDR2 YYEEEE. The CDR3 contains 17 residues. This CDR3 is CASSLDGRGGPQETQYF. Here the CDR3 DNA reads TGTGCCAGCAGCTTGGACGGGCGCGGGGGGCCTCAAGAGACCCAGTACTTC. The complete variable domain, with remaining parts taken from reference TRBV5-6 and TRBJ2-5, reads DAGVTQSPTHLIKTRGQQVTLRCSPKSGHDTVSWYQQALGQGPQFIFQYYEEEERQRGNFPDRFSGHQFPNYSSELNVNALLLGDSALYLCASSLDGRGGPQETQYFGPGTRLLVL.

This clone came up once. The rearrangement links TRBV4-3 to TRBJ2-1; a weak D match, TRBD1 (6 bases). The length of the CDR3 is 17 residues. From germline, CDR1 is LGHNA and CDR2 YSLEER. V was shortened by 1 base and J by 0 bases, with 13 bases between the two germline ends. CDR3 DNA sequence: TGCGCCAGCAGCCAAGTTGGGGGCTGGAGCTCCTACAATGAGCAGTTCTTC. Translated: CASSQVGGWSSYNEQFF.

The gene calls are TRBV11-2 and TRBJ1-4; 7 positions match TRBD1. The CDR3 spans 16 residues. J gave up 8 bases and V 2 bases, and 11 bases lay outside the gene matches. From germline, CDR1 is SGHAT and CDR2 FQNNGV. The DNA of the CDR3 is TGTGCCAGCAGCTTATTGTGGGCAGGGGGAGGGGAAAAACTGTTTTTT. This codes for CASSLLWAGGGEKLFF.

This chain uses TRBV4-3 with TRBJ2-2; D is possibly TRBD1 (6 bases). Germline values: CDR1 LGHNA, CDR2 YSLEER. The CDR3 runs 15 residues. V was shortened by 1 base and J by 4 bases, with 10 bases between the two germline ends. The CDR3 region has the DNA TGCGCCAGCAGCCAAGGCACAGGGATCACCGGGGAGCTGTTTTTT. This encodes CASSQGTGITGELFF.

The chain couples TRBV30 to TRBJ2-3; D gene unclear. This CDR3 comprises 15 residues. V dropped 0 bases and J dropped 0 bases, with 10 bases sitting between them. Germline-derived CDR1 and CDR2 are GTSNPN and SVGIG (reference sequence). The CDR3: CAWSVGTQSTDTQYF. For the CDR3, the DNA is TGTGCCTGGAGTGTGGGCACCCAAAGCACAGATACGCAGTATTTT.

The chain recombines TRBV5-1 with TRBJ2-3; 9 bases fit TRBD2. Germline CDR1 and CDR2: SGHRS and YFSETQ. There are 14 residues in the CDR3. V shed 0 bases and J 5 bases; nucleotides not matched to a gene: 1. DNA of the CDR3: TGCGCCAGCAGCTTGGTTAGCGGGGGAGATACGCAGTATTTT. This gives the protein CASSLVSGGDTQYF. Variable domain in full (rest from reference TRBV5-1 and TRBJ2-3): KAGVTQTPRYLIKTRGQQVTLSCSPISGHRSVSWYQQTPGQGLQFLFEYFSETQRNKGNFPGRFSGRQFSNSRSEMNVSTLELGDSALYLCASSLVSGGDTQYFGPGTRLTVL.

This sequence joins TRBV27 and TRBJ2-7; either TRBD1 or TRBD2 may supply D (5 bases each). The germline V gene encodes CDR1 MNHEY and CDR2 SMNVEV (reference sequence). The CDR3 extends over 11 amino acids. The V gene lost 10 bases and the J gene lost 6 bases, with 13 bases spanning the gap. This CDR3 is CATGTGLEQYF. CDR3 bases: TGTGCCACCGGCACGGGGCTCGAGCAGTACTTC.